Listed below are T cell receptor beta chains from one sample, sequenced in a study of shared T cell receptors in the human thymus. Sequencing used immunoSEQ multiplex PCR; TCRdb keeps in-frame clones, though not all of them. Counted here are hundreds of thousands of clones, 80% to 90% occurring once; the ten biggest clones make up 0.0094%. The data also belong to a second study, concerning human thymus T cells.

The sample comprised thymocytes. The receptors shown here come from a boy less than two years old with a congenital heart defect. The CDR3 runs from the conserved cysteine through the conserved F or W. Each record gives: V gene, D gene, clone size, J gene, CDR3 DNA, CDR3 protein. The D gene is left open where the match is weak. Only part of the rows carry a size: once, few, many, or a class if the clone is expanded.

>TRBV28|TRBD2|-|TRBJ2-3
TGTGCCAGCAAGAGAGGAGCGGGGGATCCCTATACGCAGTATTTT
CASKRGAGDPYTQYF
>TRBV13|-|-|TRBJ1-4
TGTGCCAGCAGCGATGGGCCTATTAATGAAAAACTGTTTTTT
CASSDGPINEKLFF
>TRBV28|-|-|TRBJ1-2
TGTGCCAGCAGTTTACTTAGGGGAAGCGGCTACACCTTC
CASSLLRGSGYTF
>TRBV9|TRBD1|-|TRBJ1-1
TGTGCCAGCAGCGCTACAGGGGGCACTGAAGCTTTCTTT
CASSATGGTEAFF
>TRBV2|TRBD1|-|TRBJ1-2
TGTGCCAGCAGTGGACAGGGGGTCTATGGCTACACCTTC
CASSGQGVYGYTF
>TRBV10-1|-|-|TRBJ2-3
TGCGCCAGCAGTGGGCAGGCGGGGACAGATACGCAGTATTTT
CASSGQAGTDTQYF
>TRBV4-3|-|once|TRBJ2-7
TGCGCCAGCAGCCAAGGTCGGGAACCCCCGCCCTACGAGCAGTACTTC
CASSQGREPPPYEQYF
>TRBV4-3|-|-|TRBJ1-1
TGCGCCAGCAGCCTTCTCAGGGGCCCCATGAACACTGAAGCTTTCTTT
CASSLLRGPMNTEAFF
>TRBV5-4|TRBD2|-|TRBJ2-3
TGTGCCAGCAGCTACGAGGCTAGCGGGAGTGGGTCAGATACGCAGTATTTT
CASSYEASGSGSDTQYF
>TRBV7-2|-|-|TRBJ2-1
TGTGCCAGCAGCTTAGACGGCTCCTACAATGAGCAGTTCTTC
CASSLDGSYNEQFF
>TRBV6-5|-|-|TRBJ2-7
TGTGCCAGCAGTTACTGCAGGCCCGGCGAGCAGTACTTC
CASSYCRPGEQYF
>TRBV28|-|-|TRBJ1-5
TGTGCCAGCAGTTTTGGGGGGGAGGGGACCAATCAGCCCCAGCATTTT
CASSFGGEGTNQPQHF
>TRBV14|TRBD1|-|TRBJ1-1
TGTGCCAGCAGCCAAGAAGGGGGACAGGGGGACACTGAAGCTTTCTTT
CASSQEGGQGDTEAFF
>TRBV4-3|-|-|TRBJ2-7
TGCGCCAGCAGCCAAGAGCCAAGGGCCCAGGGGCGACGGAGCTCCTACGAGCAGTACTTC
CASSQEPRAQGRRSSYEQYF
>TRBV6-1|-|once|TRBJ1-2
TGTGCCAGCTTACCGAGACTTAACTATGGCTACACCTTC
CASLPRLNYGYTF
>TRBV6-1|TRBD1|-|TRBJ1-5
TGTGCCAGCAGTGAATTGGGCAGGGGGATCAATCAGCCCCAGCATTTT
CASSELGRGINQPQHF
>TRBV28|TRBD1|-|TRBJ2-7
TGTGCCAGCGCCGCGGCCCCCCGGGACAGGGTTGCCTACGAGCAGTACTTC
CASAAAPRDRVAYEQYF
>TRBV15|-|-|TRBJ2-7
TGTGCCACCAGCAGAGTAACTACAGGGTCCCTCTTCTCCTACGAGCAGTACTTC
CATSRVTTGSLFSYEQYF
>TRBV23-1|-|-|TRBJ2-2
TGCGCCAGCAGTCAATTGAGCGGGCCGGGCACCGGGGAGCTGTTTTTT
CASSQLSGPGTGELFF
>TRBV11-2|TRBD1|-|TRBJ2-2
TGTGCCAGCAGCCCAGGGGACAGAAACACCGGGGAGCTGTTTTTT
CASSPGDRNTGELFF
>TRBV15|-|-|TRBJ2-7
TGTGCCACCAGCTTACAAGAAACAGGGATCTACGAGCAGTACTTC
CATSLQETGIYEQYF
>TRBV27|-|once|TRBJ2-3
TGTGCCAGCAGTACGTCTGTTGGGCCTCCTCCAGATACGCAGTATTTT
CASSTSVGPPPDTQYF
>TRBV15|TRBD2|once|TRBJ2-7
TGTGCCACCAGCAGAGATTTCGGGGCTAGCGGGAGTCTTGTAAGAGAGGACGAGCAGTACTTC
CATSRDFGASGSLVREDEQYF
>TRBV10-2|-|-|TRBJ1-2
TGCGCCAGCACCCCGAAGCGGGGCGATAAGTATGGCTACACCTTC
CASTPKRGDKYGYTF
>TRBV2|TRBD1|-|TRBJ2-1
TGTGCCAGCACCGGGACAGGGCTTATCCGAGAGCAGTTCTTC
CASTGTGLIREQFF
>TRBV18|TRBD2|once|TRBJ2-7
TGTGCCAGCTCACCACCGAGGACTAGATACGAGCAGTACTTC
CASSPPRTRYEQYF
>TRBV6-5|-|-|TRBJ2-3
TGTGCCAGCAGCCCCTCGGGGGACAGCACAGATACGCAGTATTTT
CASSPSGDSTDTQYF
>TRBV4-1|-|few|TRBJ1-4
TGCGCCAGCAGCCAATTACAGGGACGGGAAAAACTGTTTTTT
CASSQLQGREKLFF
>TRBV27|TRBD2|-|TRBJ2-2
TGTGCCAGCAGTTTAGGGCTAGCGGGGTACACCGGGGAGCTGTTTTTT
CASSLGLAGYTGELFF
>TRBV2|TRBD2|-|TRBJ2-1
TGTGCCAGTGGGCGGCCCACACTTAGCGGGAGGGGAGAGCAGTTCTTC
CASGRPTLSGRGEQFF
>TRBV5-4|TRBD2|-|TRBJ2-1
TGTGCCAGCAGCAAGAGGACTAGCGGGACTTCTTACAATGAGCAGTTCTTC
CASSKRTSGTSYNEQFF
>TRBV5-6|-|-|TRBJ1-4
TGTGCCAGCAGCTTGTATACCTTCGTCGGGGGGAGGACTAATGAAAAACTGTTTTTT
CASSLYTFVGGRTNEKLFF
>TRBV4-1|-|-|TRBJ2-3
TGCGCCAGCAGCCAGGTGACTGGGTGGGGCTCTGATACGCAGTATTTT
CASSQVTGWGSDTQYF
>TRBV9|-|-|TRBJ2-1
TGTGCCAGCACCCAGCTAGCTGGGAGGTACAATGAGCAGTTCTTC
CASTQLAGRYNEQFF
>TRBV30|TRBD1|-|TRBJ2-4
TGTGCCTGGAGTTTTCGGACAGGGCAAGCCAAAAACATTCAGTACTTC
CAWSFRTGQAKNIQYF
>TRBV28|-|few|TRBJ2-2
TGTGCCAGCAGTTCACTCCCGGGACACGATTTGGGAACCGGGGAGCTGTTTTTT
CASSSLPGHDLGTGELFF
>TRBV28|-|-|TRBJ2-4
TGTGCCAGCAGTGTGGTGGGCGAGGGCAAAAACATTCAGTACTTC
CASSVVGEGKNIQYF
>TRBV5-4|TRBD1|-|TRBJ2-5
TGTGCCAGCAGCACGGGACAGGGGGCCGAGACCCAGTACTTC
CASSTGQGAETQYF
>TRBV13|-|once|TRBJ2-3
TGTGCCAGCAGCTCCTCACATCCTTCCACAGATACGCAGTATTTT
CASSSSHPSTDTQYF
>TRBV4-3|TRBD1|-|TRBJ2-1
TGCGCCAGCAGCCAGGTACAGGGGGCATATGAGCAGTTCTTC
CASSQVQGAYEQFF
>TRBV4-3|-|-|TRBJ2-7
TGCGCCAGCAGCCAAGTTCGGGTCCCCCCCTACGAGCAGTACTTC
CASSQVRVPPYEQYF
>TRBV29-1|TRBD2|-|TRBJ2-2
TGCAGCGTTGGCGGCCCTAGCGGGAGCTTGAAAACCGGGGAGCTGTTTTTT
CSVGGPSGSLKTGELFF
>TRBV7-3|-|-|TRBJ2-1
TGTGCCAGCAGCTCTCACAGGGCCCCTAGCTCCTACAATGAGCAGTTCTTC
CASSSHRAPSSYNEQFF
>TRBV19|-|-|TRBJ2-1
TGTGCCAGTAGGAGGCCTAGCCGTAATGAGCAGTTCTTC
CASRRPSRNEQFF
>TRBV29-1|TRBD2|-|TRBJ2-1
TGCAGCGTTGGTCGTGGGAGGGTCACGAATGAGCAGTTCTTC
CSVGRGRVTNEQFF
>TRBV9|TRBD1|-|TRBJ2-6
TGTGCCAGCAGCGTTCCCGGACAGGGGGCGCGAGGGGCCAACGTCCTGACTTTC
CASSVPGQGARGANVLTF
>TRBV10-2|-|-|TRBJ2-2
TGCGCCAGCAGTGAGCGGGAGACAAACACCGGGGAGCTGTTTTTT
CASSERETNTGELFF
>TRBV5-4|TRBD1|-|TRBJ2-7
TGTGCCAGCAGCTTGGGTGGGCAGGGGGCCTACGAGCAGTACTTC
CASSLGGQGAYEQYF
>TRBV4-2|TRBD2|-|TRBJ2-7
TGTGCCAGCAGCCAAGGCGGGGGGGCTTACGAGCAGTACTTC
CASSQGGGAYEQYF
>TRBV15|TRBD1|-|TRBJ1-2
TGTGCCACCAGCAGAGGACAGGGGTTCTATGGCTACACCTTC
CATSRGQGFYGYTF